This T cell receptor beta chain was identified in a study of CD8+ T cells in alopecia areata. Across the study: Among treated patients, oral tofacitinib was administered at 5 to 10 mg twice daily.

Findings and caveats of the study: It was lesional scalp, especially alopecia totalis/universalis, that showed higher clonality than normal scalp.

With respect to this clone: Its antigen is unidentified.

V trimming: 3 bases; J trimming: 2 bases; junction bases outside the gene matches: 3. CDR1 SNHLY and CDR2 FYNNEI come from the germline V gene. The CDR3 runs 14 residues. Extracted from the samples, RNA was reverse transcribed into cDNA to serve as the sequencing template. Using immunoSEQ multiplex PCR, the repertoire was profiled, and TCRdb retains in-frame clones only, with some absent. The data hold more than 85,000 clones, with around 44% observed a single time. Peripheral blood samples and lesional scalp punch biopsies were obtained from alopecia areata patients. This TCR derives from a human donor with alopecia areata. The J gene is TRBJ1-2, the V gene TRBV2; 7 bases agree with TRBD1. What was sequenced was CD4+ T cells sorted from blood. CDR3 DNA sequence: TGTGCCAGCAGTGAGCAGGGGGTAAACTATGGCTACACCTTC. The encoded protein is CASSEQGVNYGYTF.